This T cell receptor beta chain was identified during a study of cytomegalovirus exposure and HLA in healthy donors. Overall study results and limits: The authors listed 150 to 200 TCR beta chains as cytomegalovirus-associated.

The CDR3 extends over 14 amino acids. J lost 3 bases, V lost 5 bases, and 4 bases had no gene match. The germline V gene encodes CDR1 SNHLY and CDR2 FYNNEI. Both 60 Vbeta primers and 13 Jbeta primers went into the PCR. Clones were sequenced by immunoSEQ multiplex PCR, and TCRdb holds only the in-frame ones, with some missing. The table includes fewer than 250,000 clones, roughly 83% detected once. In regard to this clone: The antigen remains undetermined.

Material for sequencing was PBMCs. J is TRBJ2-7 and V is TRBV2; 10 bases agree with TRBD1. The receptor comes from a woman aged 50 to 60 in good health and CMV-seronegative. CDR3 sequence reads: CASSMDRGNYEQYF. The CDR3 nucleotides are TGTGCCAGCAGTATGGACAGGGGGAACTACGAGCAGTACTTC.